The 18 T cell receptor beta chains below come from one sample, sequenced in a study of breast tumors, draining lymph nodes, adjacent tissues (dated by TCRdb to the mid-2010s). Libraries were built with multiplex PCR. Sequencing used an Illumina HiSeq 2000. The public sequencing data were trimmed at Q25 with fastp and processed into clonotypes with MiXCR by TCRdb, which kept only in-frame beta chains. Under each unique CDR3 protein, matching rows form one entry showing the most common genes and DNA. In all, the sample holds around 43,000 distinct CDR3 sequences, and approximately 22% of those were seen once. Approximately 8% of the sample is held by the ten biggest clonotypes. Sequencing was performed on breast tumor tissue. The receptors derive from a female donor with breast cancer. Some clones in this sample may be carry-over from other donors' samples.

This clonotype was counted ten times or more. The CDR3 DNA follows: TGCGCCAGCAGCTCCCCCCAGGGGGACCGCGGCACTCCGGCAACTAATGAAAAACTGTTTTTT. It translates to CASSSPQGDRGTPATNEKLFF. The chain employs TRBV5-1 and TRBJ1-4, with 7 bases fitting TRBD1. Losses at the gene ends were 3 bases for V and 0 bases for J; bases not matched to a gene: 20. The CDR3 runs 21 residues. Germline loops: CDR1 SGHRS, CDR2 YFSETQ.

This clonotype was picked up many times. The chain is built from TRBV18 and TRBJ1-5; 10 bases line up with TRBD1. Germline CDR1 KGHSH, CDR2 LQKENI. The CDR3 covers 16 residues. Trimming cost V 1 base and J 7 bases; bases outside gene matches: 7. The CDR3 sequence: CASSPRQGAEGQPQHF. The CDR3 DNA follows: TGTGCCAGCTCACCACGACAGGGGGCTGAAGGACAGCCCCAGCATTTT.

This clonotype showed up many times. The CDR3 here is CATGQANTGELFF. DNA for the CDR3: TGTGCCACTGGACAAGCGAACACCGGGGAGCTGTTTTTT. The V and J genes are TRBV24-1 and TRBJ2-2; possible D gene TRBD1, 5 bases. Germline V gives CDR1 KGHDR, CDR2 SFDVKD. V was shortened by 10 bases and J by 0 bases, with 8 bases between the two germline ends. This CDR3 is 13 amino acids long.

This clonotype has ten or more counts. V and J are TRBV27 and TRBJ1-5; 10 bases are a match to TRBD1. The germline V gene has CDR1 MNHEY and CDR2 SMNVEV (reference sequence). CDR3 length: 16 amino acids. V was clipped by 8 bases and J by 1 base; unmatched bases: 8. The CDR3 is CASASGQGVSNQPQHF. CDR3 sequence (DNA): TGTGCCAGCGCCTCTGGACAGGGGGTAAGCAATCAGCCCCAGCATTTT.

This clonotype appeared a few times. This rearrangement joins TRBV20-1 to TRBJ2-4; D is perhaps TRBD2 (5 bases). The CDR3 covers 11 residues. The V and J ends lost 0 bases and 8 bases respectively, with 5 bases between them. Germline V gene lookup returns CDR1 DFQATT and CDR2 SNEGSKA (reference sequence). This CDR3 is CSARELDIQYF. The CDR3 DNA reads TGCAGTGCTAGAGAACTAGACATTCAGTACTTC.

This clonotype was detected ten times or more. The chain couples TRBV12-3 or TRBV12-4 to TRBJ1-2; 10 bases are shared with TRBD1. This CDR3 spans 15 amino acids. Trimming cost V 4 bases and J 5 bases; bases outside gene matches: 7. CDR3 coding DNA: TGTGCCAGCAGTTCATGGACAGGGGGAGTATATGGCTACACCTTC. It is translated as CASSSWTGGVYGYTF.

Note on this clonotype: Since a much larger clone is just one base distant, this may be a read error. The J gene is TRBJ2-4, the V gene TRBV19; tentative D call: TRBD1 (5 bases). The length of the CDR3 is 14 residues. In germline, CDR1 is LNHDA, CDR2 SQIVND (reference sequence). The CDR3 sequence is CASQRGSGKSIQYF. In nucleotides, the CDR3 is TGTGCCAGCCAAAGGGGATCAGGCAAAAGCATTCAGTACTTC.

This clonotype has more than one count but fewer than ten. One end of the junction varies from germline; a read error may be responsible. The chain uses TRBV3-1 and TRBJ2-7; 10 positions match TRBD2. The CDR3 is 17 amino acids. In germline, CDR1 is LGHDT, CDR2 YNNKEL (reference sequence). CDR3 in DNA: TGTGTCAGCAGCCCTTTGTCTAGCGGGAGTTACCTGTACGAGCAGTACTTC. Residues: CVSSPLSSGSYLYEQYF.

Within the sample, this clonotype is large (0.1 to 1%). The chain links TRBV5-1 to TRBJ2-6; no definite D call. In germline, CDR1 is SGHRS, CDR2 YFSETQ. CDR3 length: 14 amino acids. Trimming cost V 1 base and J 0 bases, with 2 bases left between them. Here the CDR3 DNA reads TGCGCCAGCAGCTTGTACTCTGGGGCCAACGTCCTGACTTTC. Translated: CASSLYSGANVLTF.

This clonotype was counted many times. DNA of the CDR3: TGCAGTGCTAGCTGGACTAGCGGGACCTACGAGCAGTACTTC. Translated: CSASWTSGTYEQYF. V and J are TRBV20-1 and TRBJ2-7, with 12 bases identical to TRBD2. Germline V gives CDR1 DFQATT, CDR2 SNEGSKA (reference sequence). The junction had 2 bases not matched to a gene; V was cut back by 3 bases and J by 2 bases. The CDR3 is 14 amino acids.

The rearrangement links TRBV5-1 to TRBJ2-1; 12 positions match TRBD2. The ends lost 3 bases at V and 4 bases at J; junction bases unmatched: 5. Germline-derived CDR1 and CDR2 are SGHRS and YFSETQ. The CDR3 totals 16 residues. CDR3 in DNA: TGCGCCAGCAGCTCGCCCGGGACTAGCGGGTACAATGAGCAGTTCTTC. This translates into CASSSPGTSGYNEQFF.

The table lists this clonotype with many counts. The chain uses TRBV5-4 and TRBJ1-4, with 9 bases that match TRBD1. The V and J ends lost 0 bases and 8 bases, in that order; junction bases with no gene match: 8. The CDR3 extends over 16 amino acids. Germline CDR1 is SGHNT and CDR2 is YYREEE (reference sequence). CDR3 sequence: CASSLGQGEMREKLFF. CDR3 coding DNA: TGTGCCAGCAGCTTGGGACAGGGGGAAATGAGGGAAAAACTGTTTTTT.

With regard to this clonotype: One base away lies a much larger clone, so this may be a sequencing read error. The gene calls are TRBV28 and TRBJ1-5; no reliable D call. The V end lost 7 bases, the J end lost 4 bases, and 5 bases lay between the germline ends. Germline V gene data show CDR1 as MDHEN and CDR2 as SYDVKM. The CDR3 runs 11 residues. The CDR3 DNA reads TGTGCCAGCAACCAAAATCAGCCCCAGCATTTT. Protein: CASNQNQPQHF.

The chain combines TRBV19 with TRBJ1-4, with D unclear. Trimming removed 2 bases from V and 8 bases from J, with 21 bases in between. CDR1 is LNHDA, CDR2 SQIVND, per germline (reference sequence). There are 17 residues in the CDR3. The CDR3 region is CASSIRQVVREKEKLFF. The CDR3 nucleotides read TGTGCCAGTAGTATACGGCAGGTTGTGAGGGAGAAAGAAAAACTGTTTTTT.

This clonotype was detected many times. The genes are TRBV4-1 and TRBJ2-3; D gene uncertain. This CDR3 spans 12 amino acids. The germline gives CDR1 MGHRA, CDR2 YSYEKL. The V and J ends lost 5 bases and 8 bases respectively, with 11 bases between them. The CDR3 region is CASSIVPGTQYF. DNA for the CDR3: TGCGCCAGCAGCATAGTTCCCGGTACGCAGTATTTT.

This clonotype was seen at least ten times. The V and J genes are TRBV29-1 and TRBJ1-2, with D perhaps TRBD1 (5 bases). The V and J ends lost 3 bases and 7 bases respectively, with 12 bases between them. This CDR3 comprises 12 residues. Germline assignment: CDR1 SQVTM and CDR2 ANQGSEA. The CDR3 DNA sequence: TGCAGCGTTGATTGGCAGGGCGGTGGCTACACCTTC. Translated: CSVDWQGGGYTF.

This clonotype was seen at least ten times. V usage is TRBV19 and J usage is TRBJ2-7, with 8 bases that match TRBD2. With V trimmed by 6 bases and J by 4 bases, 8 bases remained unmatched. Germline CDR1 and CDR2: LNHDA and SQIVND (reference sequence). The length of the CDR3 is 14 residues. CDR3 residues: CASSRSGEGYEQYF. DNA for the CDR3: TGTGCCAGTAGCCGTAGCGGGGAAGGATACGAGCAGTACTTC.

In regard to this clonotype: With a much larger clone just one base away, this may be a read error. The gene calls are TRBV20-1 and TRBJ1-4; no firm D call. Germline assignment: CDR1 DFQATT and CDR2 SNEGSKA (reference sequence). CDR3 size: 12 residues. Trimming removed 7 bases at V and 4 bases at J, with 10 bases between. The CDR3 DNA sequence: TGCAGTGTTAGTGGACTTAATGAAAAACTGTTTTTT. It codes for CSVSGLNEKLFF.